Presented here are 30 T cell receptor beta chains from one specimen sequenced in a study of early T cells in non-severe SARS-CoV-2 infection. TCRdb re-called the 5' RACE reads with MiXCR, one entry per CDR3 protein. The sample has about 89,000 distinct CDR3 sequences; roughly 14% are singletons. Sequencing used whole blood. These receptor sequences come from an adult who was a healthcare worker with PCR-confirmed SARS-CoV-2 infection or an uninfected control (not recorded which).

This clonotype was counted ten times or more. The chain carries TRBV20-1 and TRBJ1-5; a possible D gene is TRBD1 (6 bases). Trimming pared 7 bases from V and 2 bases from J, leaving 12 bases between. CDR3 length: 13 residues. CDR1 is DFQATT, CDR2 SNEGSKA, per germline (reference sequence). CDR3 protein: CSVRGAGNQPQHF. CDR3 in DNA: TGCAGTGTTCGGGGGGCTGGCAATCAGCCCCAGCATTTT.

V gene TRBV6-2 or TRBV6-3 combines with J gene TRBJ2-5; either TRBD1 or TRBD2 may supply D (5 bases each). CDR1 is MNHEY, CDR2 SVGEGT, per germline. This CDR3 comprises 14 residues. Trimming pared 2 bases from V and 2 bases from J, leaving 9 bases between. The CDR3 DNA reads as TGTGCCAGCAGTTACACGGGACCACAAGAGACCCAGTACTTC. Protein product: CASSYTGPQETQYF.

This clonotype was picked up a small number of times. The chain employs TRBV6-1 and TRBJ2-7, with TRBD1 matching over 9 bases. Germline CDR1 reads MNHNS; CDR2 reads SASEGT. CDR3 length equals 14 residues. V lost 6 bases and J lost 3; bases outside the gene matches: 6. CDR3 sequence: CASRGTGLNYEQYV. As DNA, the CDR3 is TGTGCCAGCAGAGGGACAGGGCTCAACTACGAGCAGTACGTC.

This clonotype was counted a few times. This chain joins TRBV6-1 and TRBJ2-1; TRBD1 agrees at 7 bases. This CDR3 spans 13 amino acids. Unmatched junction bases numbered 6, after V lost 5 bases and J lost 8 bases. The germline gives CDR1 MNHNS, CDR2 SASEGT. This CDR3 reads CASSLDRVHEQFF. The DNA of the CDR3 is TGTGCCAGCAGTTTAGACAGGGTCCATGAGCAGTTCTTC.

The V call is TRBV6-1, the J call TRBJ2-5; 8 positions match TRBD2. The CDR3 extends over 16 amino acids. Germline V gene lookup returns CDR1 MNHNS and CDR2 SASEGT. The V and J ends lost 1 base and 2 bases, in that order; junction bases with no gene match: 6. The CDR3 reads CASSEGVSGGQETQYF. CDR3 sequence (DNA): TGTGCCAGCAGTGAAGGAGTGAGCGGGGGTCAAGAGACCCAGTACTTC.

V is TRBV13 and J is TRBJ2-5; D possibly corresponds to TRBD2 (6 bases). V lost 5 bases to trimming and J lost 2 bases, with 12 bases between them. The CDR3 runs 14 residues. Germline V CDR1 and CDR2: PRHDT, FYEKMQ (reference sequence). The CDR3 is CASSEGLRQETQYF. CDR3 bases: TGTGCCAGCAGCGAGGGACTGCGGCAAGAGACCCAGTACTTC.

V usage is TRBV7-9 and J usage is TRBJ1-6; 7 nucleotides agree with TRBD1. J was trimmed by 10 bases and V by 5 bases; bases with no gene match: 8. Germline CDR1 is SEHNR and CDR2 is FQNEAQ (reference sequence). The CDR3 extends over 14 amino acids. CDR3 residues: CASSDTTGRSPLHF. As DNA, the CDR3 is TGTGCCAGCAGCGACACGACAGGGCGGTCACCCCTCCACTTT.

This clonotype was recorded a few times. The V call is TRBV7-8, the J call TRBJ1-6, with D perhaps TRBD1 (6 bases). Germline loops: CDR1 SGHVS, CDR2 FQNEAQ. V lost 6 bases to trimming and J lost 13 bases, with 10 bases between them. The CDR3 is made up of 11 amino acids. This CDR3 is CASSSQGPLHF. CDR3 sequence (DNA): TGTGCCAGCAGTTCTCAGGGGCCCCTCCACTTT.

This clonotype was seen a handful of times. V and J are TRBV9 and TRBJ1-1; maybe TRBD1 (5 bases). Germline V gene data show CDR1 as SGDLS and CDR2 as YYNGEE. This CDR3 has 13 amino acids. Trimming shortened V by 3 bases and J by 5 bases, and 11 bases separated the two germline ends. The CDR3 sequence: CASSERGWTEAFF. The DNA of the CDR3 is TGTGCCAGCAGCGAGAGGGGTTGGACTGAAGCTTTCTTT.

The V and J genes are TRBV3-1 and TRBJ2-5, with D perhaps matching TRBD1 (6 bases). Deletions cut 1 base from V and 0 bases from J, with 12 bases between. The CDR3 contains 16 residues. Germline V gene sequence: CDR1 LGHDT, CDR2 YNNKEL (reference sequence). Here the CDR3 reads CASSQGRRDNQETQYF. For the CDR3, the DNA is TGTGCCAGCAGCCAAGGTCGCCGGGACAACCAAGAGACCCAGTACTTC.

There are a few counts of this clonotype. The J gene is TRBJ1-6, the V gene TRBV11-2; D is possibly TRBD1 (6 bases). Germline-derived CDR1 and CDR2 are SGHAT and FQNNGV. This CDR3 region has 16 residues. Trimming took off 2 bases at V and 7 bases at J, with 15 bases between the two ends. In DNA form, the CDR3 reads TGTGCCAGCAGCTTAAGGCCCACAGGGAGAAATTCACCCCTCCACTTT. This sequence encodes CASSLRPTGRNSPLHF.

The chain carries TRBV27 and TRBJ2-7; D may be TRBD1 (5 bases). Germline V gene lookup returns CDR1 MNHEY and CDR2 SMNVEV (reference sequence). The CDR3 runs to 13 residues. Trimming shortened V by 4 bases and J by 3 bases, and 10 bases separated the two germline ends. The CDR3 bases are TGTGCCAGCAGTTCTGGACAATACTACGAGCAGTACGTC. Translation: CASSSGQYYEQYV.

This clonotype turned up a few times. J is TRBJ2-7 and V is TRBV10-1, with D perhaps matching TRBD1 or TRBD2 (7 bases each). The V end lost 2 bases, the J end lost 3 bases, and 29 bases lay between the germline ends. Germline lookup yields CDR1 WNHNN and CDR2 SYGVQD (reference sequence). This CDR3 is built from 20 residues. The DNA of the CDR3 is TGCGCCAGCAGTGAGCCGGGGGGCCCCCACAGGGGACTCTCTCTCTACGAGCAGTACGTC. Its protein is CASSEPGGPHRGLSLYEQYV.

The chain is built from TRBV20-1 and TRBJ1-4, with 9 positions matching TRBD1. J was trimmed by 8 bases and V by 6 bases; bases with no gene match: 10. The germline CDR1 and CDR2 sequences are DFQATT and SNEGSKA (reference sequence). CDR3 size: 14 residues. CDR3 residues: CSAASGTGYEKLFF. In DNA, the CDR3 is TGCAGTGCAGCCTCCGGGACAGGGTACGAAAAACTGTTTTTT.

The chain joins TRBV7-8 to TRBJ2-3; possible D gene TRBD2, 5 bases. Trimming cost V 4 bases and J 5 bases, with 16 bases left between them. The germline V gene has CDR1 SGHVS and CDR2 FQNEAQ. The CDR3 totals 15 residues. CDR3 DNA: TGTGCCAGCAGCTACGCGGGTGGAGGAGGAGATACGCAGTATTTT. Translation: CASSYAGGGGDTQYF.

This chain connects TRBV15 to TRBJ1-6; D ambiguous. The germline V and J ends were trimmed by 8 bases and 6 bases, with 11 bases remaining between them. CDR3 length: 13 residues. Germline loops: CDR1 LNHNV, CDR2 YYDKDF (reference sequence). The CDR3 loop is CATASNRNSPLHF. For the CDR3, the DNA is TGTGCCACCGCCTCGAACCGTAATTCACCCCTCCACTTT.

The chain carries TRBV5-4 and TRBJ1-6, with D possibly TRBD1 on 5 matching bases. The CDR3 is made up of 16 amino acids. Germline lookup yields CDR1 SGHNT and CDR2 YYREEE (reference sequence). V lost 4 bases, J lost 7 bases, and 18 bases lay in between. The CDR3 region has the DNA TGTGCCAGCAGCCCGGGAGGAGGGAGGGGAAATTCACCCCTCCACTTT. Its translation is CASSPGGGRGNSPLHF.

This clonotype was seen a handful of times. The V gene is TRBV9, the J gene TRBJ1-1, with D uncertain. The ends were cut back, 0 bases at V and 1 base at J, with 10 bases in the middle. CDR1 and CDR2 (germline): SGDLS, YYNGEE. There are 15 residues in the CDR3. The CDR3 nucleotides read TGTGCCAGCAGCGTAGGAAGGTCTGGGAACACTGAAGCTTTCTTT. This codes for CASSVGRSGNTEAFF. Filled out from reference TRBV9 and TRBJ1-1, the complete variable domain reads DSGVTQTPKHLITATGQRVTLRCSPRSGDLSVYWYQQSLDQGLQFLIQYYNGEERAKGNILERFSAQQFPDLHSELNLSSLELGDSALYFCASSVGRSGNTEAFFGQGTRLTVV.

This chain links TRBV29-1 with TRBJ2-5; perhaps TRBD1 as D (5 bases). V lost 2 bases, J lost 4 bases, and 11 bases lay in between. CDR3 length equals 13 residues. Germline V CDR1 and CDR2: SQVTM, ANQGSEA. Here the CDR3 reads CSVEPQGRETQYF. CDR3 nucleotides: TGCAGCGTTGAACCTCAGGGAAGAGAGACCCAGTACTTC.

The rearrangement joins TRBV25-1 to TRBJ1-1; no reliable D call. Trimming took 1 base from V and 12 from J, leaving 12 bases between them. CDR1 and CDR2 from the germline V gene are MGHDK and SYGVNS. The CDR3 sequence is 12 residues long. The CDR3: CASSELGLESFF. As DNA, the CDR3 is TGTGCCAGCAGTGAATTGGGGTTGGAGTCTTTCTTT.

The genes are TRBV2 and TRBJ2-3; a possible D gene is TRBD2 (6 bases). Trimming cost V 4 bases and J 1 base, with 12 bases left between them. This CDR3 spans 15 amino acids. Germline CDR1 reads SNHLY; CDR2 reads FYNNEI. CDR3 DNA: TGTGCCAGCAGTGTCAACGGCGGGGGCACAGATACGCAGTATTTT. Translated, it gives CASSVNGGGTDTQYF.

The chain is built from TRBV6-6 and TRBJ2-7, with D perhaps given as TRBD1 or TRBD2 (5 bases each). CDR3 length: 12 amino acids. V was shortened by 5 bases and J by 4 bases, with 9 bases between the two germline ends. Germline V gene data show CDR1 as MNHNY and CDR2 as SVGAGI (reference sequence). Written as DNA, the CDR3 is TGTGCCAGCAGTCGGGACGGGTACGAGCAGTACGTC. Protein sequence: CASSRDGYEQYV.

J is TRBJ2-7 and V is TRBV2; D gene uncertain. This CDR3 contains 11 residues. V was cut by 2 bases and J by 3 bases, with 2 bases left in between. Per germline, CDR1 SNHLY and CDR2 FYNNEI. Here the CDR3 DNA reads TGTGCCAGCAGTGAATACTACGAGCAGTACGTC. Amino acids: CASSEYYEQYV.

The sample holds many counts of this clonotype. V is TRBV18 and J is TRBJ1-1; TRBD1 aligns across 8 bases. This CDR3 has 14 amino acids. Trimming removed 2 bases from V and 1 base from J; junction bases left unmatched: 0. Germline V CDR1 and CDR2: KGHSH, LQKENI. The CDR3 protein is CASSPGQGNTEAFF. The CDR3, as DNA: TGTGCCAGCTCACCAGGACAGGGGAACACTGAAGCTTTCTTT.

The rearrangement joins TRBV30 to TRBJ1-6; no clear D gene. Per the germline V gene, CDR1 is GTSNPN and CDR2 is SVGIG (reference sequence). CDR3 length equals 14 residues. The V end was cut by 0 bases, the J end by 6 bases, with 9 bases between. The CDR3 spells CAWSVPAFNSPLHF. In nucleotides, the CDR3 is TGTGCCTGGAGTGTACCCGCCTTTAATTCACCCCTCCACTTT.

The chain uses TRBV20-1 and TRBJ1-5; D is unclear. Germline CDR1 DFQATT, CDR2 SNEGSKA (reference sequence). Deletions cut 3 bases from V and 1 base from J, with 10 bases between. The CDR3 contains 14 residues. The CDR3 DNA sequence: TGCAGTGCTAGCGACGGTGGAAGCAATCAGCCCCAGCATTTT. Protein sequence: CSASDGGSNQPQHF.

This clonotype was seen a handful of times. The V gene is TRBV5-6, the J gene TRBJ1-1, with D possibly matching TRBD1 (6 bases). This CDR3 is built from 14 residues. V was clipped by 0 bases and J by 1 base, with 7 bases between them. CDR1 SGHDT and CDR2 YYEEEE come from the germline V gene. In DNA form, the CDR3 reads TGTGCCAGCAGCTTGGTGGGACAGAACACTGAAGCTTTCTTT. Translated: CASSLVGQNTEAFF.

This clonotype was observed many times. This chain links TRBV20-1 with TRBJ1-1; the D is unclear. This CDR3 region has 13 residues. V gave up 5 bases and J gave up 2 bases, with 12 bases separating them. The germline gives CDR1 DFQATT, CDR2 SNEGSKA (reference sequence). The CDR3 nucleotides are TGCAGTGCTCCCGAGACGGCTAACACTGAAGCTTTCTTT. Translated, it gives CSAPETANTEAFF.

This clonotype was recorded a few times. The chain recombines TRBV29-1 with TRBJ1-3; D not certain. This CDR3 has 12 amino acids. The V gene lost 3 bases and the J gene lost 1 base, with 4 bases spanning the gap. The germline gives CDR1 SQVTM, CDR2 ANQGSEA. CDR3 coding DNA: TGCAGCGTTGAGGGGTCTGGAAACACCATATATTTT. Translated, it gives CSVEGSGNTIYF.

Only a few counts were recorded for this clonotype. The V call is TRBV12-5, the J call TRBJ1-1, with TRBD1 identical over 7 bases. This CDR3 contains 16 residues. Trimming removed 2 bases from V and 0 bases from J; junction bases left unmatched: 6. Germline-derived CDR1 and CDR2 are LGHNT and FRNRAP. The CDR3 DNA reads TGTGCTAGTGGTTTGACCCCCGACAGGGTGAACACTGAAGCTTTCTTT. Its translation: CASGLTPDRVNTEAFF.